This T cell receptor (beta chain) was profiled in a study of radiation and T cells in renal cell carcinoma. Per the germline V gene, CDR1 is MDHEN and CDR2 is SYDVKM. V dropped 3 bases and J dropped 0; count of bases not matched to a gene: 1. The CDR3 has 15 residues. Documented time point: blood 4 weeks post-SBRT, at nephrectomy. Specified treatment: 15 Gy SBRT to primary tumor, nephrectomy 4 weeks later. Nephrectomy followed 15 Gy stereotactic body radiation by 4 weeks. Libraries were prepared by immunoSEQ multiplex PCR; TCRdb keeps only in-frame clonotypes and omits some of them. The data contain 140,000 to 150,000 clones, 70% to 90% of them seen just once; the ten biggest clones take up less than 20%.

The chain uses TRBV28 and TRBJ2-3; the match to TRBD1 covers 9 bases. This material consisted of blood, taken from a patient whose treatment included radiotherapy and nephrectomy. The source is a woman aged 50 to 65 with renal cell carcinoma. The CDR3 nucleotides read TGTGCCAGCAGTTTCGGGACAGGGAGCACAGATACGCAGTATTTT. As protein: CASSFGTGSTDTQYF.